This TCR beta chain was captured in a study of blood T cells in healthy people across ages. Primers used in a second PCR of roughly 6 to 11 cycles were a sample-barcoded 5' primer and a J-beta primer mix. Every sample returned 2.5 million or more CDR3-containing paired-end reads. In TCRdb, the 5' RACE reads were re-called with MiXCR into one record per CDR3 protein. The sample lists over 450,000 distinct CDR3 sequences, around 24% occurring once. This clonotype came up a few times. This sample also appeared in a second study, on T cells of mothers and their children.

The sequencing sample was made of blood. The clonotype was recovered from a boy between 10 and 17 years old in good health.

CDR3 amino acids: CASSSNRGNEQYF. CDR3 DNA: TGTGCCAGCAGTAGCAACAGGGGAAACGAGCAGTACTTC. This rearrangement joins TRBV6-2 or TRBV6-3 to TRBJ2-7; 7 positions agree with TRBD1. V was pared by 5 bases and J by 5 bases, with 6 bases of the junction left unmatched. There are 13 residues in the CDR3. The germline gives CDR1 MNHEY, CDR2 SVGEGT.